This TCR beta chain is from a study of cytomegalovirus exposure and HLA in healthy donors. Whole-study results and caveats: Later analysis suggested most CMV-associated TCR beta chains were HLA-restricted. Sequencing likely generated an artifact that appeared as a cluster of highly shared sequence variants.

The PCR ran on 60 Vbeta and 13 Jbeta primers. Produced via immunoSEQ multiplex PCR; TCRdb's table is partial and in-frame only. The sample yields 40,000 or so clones, 90% to 95% seen once. This clone showed up just once. The target antigen is unknown. The sample taken for sequencing was PBMCs. The TCR sequence derives from a woman between 18 and 29 years old in good health and CMV-seronegative.

The CDR3 loop reads CASSVATSAGTSGRAISYNEQFF. The CDR3 DNA follows: TGTGCCAGCAGCGTAGCTACTTCGGCCGGGACTAGCGGGAGGGCCATCTCCTACAATGAGCAGTTCTTC. This chain links TRBV9 with TRBJ2-1; 16 nucleotides agree with TRBD2. Germline CDR1 reads SGDLS; CDR2 reads YYNGEE. The length of the CDR3 is 23 residues. With V trimmed by 0 bases and J by 0 bases, 15 bases remained unmatched. Together with reference TRBV9 and TRBJ2-1, the CDR3 gives the full variable domain: DSGVTQTPKHLITATGQRVTLRCSPRSGDLSVYWYQQSLDQGLQFLIQYYNGEERAKGNILERFSAQQFPDLHSELNLSSLELGDSALYFCASSVATSAGTSGRAISYNEQFFGPGTRLTVL.